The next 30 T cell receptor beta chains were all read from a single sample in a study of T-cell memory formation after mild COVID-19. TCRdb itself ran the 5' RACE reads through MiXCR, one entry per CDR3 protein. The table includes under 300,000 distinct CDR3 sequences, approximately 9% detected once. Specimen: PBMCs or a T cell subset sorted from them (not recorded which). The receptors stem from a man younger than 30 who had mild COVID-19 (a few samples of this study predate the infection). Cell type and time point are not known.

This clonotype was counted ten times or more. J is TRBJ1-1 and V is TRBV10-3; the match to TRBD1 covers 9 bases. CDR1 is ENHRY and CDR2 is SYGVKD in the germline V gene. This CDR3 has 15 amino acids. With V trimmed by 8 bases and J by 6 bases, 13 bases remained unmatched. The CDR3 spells CAIGPGTGNFPEAFF. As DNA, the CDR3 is TGTGCCATCGGCCCGGGGACAGGGAATTTCCCTGAAGCTTTCTTT.

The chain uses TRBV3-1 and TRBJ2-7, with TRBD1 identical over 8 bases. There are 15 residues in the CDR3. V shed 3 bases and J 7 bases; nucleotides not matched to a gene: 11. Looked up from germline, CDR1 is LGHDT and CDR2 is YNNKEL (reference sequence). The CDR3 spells CASSHGQGRLVEQYV. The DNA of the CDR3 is TGTGCCAGCAGCCACGGACAGGGAAGGCTTGTTGAGCAGTACGTC.

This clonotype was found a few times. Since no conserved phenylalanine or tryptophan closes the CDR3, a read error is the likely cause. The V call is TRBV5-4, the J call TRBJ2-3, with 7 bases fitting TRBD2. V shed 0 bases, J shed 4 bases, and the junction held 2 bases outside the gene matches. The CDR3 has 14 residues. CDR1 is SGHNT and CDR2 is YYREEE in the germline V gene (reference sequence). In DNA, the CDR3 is TGTGCCAGCAGCTTGGGACTAGCCCCAGATACGCAGTATTGT. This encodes CASSLGLAPDTQYC.

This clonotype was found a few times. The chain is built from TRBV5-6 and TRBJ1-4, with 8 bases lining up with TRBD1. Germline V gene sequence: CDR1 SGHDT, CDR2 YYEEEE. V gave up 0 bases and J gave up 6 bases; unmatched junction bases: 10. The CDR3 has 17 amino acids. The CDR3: CASSLEGVGTGDEKLFF. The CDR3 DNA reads TGTGCCAGCAGCTTGGAAGGGGTCGGGACAGGTGATGAAAAACTGTTTTTT.

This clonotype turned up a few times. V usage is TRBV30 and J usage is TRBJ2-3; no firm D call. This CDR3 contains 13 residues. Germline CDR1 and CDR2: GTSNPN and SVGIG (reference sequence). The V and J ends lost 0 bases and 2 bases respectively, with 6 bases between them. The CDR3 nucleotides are TGTGCCTGGAGTGTTAGGACCACAGATACGCAGTATTTT. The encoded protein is CAWSVRTTDTQYF.

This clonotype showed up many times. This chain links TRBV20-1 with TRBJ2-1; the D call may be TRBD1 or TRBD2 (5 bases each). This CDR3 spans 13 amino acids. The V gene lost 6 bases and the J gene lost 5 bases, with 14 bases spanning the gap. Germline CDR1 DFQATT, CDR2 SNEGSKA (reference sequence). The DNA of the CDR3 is TGCAGTGCCTTAGGGACGGGGCACAATGAGCAGTTCTTC. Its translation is CSALGTGHNEQFF.

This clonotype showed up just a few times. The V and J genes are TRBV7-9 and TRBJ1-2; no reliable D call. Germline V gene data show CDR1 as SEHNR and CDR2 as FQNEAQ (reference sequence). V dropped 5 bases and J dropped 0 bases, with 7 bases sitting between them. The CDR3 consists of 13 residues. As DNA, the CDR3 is TGTGCCAGCAGCCTTGACGCTAACTATGGCTACACCTTC. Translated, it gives CASSLDANYGYTF.

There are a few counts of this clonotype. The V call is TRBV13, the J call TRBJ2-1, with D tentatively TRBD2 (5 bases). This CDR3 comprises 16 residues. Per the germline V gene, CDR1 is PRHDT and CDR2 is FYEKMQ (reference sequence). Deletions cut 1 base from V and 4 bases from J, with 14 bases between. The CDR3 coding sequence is TGTGCCAGCAGCTTAGCCGGGGTTGGCGGTTACAATGAGCAGTTCTTC. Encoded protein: CASSLAGVGGYNEQFF.

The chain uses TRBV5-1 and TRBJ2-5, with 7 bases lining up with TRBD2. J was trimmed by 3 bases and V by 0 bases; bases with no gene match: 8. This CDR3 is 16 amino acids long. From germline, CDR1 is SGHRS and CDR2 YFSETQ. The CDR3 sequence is CASSLEPAGKEETQYF. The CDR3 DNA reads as TGCGCCAGCAGCTTGGAACCAGCGGGGAAGGAAGAGACCCAGTACTTC.

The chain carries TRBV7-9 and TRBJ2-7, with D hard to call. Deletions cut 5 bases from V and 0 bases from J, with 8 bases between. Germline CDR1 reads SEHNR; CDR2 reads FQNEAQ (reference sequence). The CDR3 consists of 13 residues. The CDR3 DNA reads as TGTGCCAGCAGCCGTCCAGACTCCTACGAGCAGTACGTC. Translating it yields CASSRPDSYEQYV.

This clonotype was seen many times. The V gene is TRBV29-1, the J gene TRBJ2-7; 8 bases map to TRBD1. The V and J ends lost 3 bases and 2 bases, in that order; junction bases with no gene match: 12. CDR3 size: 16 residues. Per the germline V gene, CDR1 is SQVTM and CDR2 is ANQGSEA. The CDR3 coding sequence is TGCAGCGTTGAGTTACGCAGGGGGCCTCTCACCTACGAGCAGTACTTC. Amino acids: CSVELRRGPLTYEQYF.

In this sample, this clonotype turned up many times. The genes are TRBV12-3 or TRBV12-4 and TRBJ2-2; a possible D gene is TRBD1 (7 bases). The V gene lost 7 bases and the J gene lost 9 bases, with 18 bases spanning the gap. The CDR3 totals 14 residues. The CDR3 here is CASITGQEGRELFF. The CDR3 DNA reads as TGTGCCAGCATTACCGGACAGGAGGGCCGGGAGCTGTTTTTT.

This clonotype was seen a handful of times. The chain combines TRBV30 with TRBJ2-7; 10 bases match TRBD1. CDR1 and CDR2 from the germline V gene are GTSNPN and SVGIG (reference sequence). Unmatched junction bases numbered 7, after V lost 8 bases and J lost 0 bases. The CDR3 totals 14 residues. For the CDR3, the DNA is TGTGCCACGACAGGGACAGGGGACTCCTACGAGCAGTACTTC. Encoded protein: CATTGTGDSYEQYF.

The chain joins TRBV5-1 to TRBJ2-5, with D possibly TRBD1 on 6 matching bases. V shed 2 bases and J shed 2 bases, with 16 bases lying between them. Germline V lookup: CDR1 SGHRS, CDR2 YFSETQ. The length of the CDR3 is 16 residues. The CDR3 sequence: CASSLSSRGRQETQYF. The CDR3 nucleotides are TGCGCCAGCAGCTTAAGTTCCAGGGGTCGACAAGAGACCCAGTACTTC.

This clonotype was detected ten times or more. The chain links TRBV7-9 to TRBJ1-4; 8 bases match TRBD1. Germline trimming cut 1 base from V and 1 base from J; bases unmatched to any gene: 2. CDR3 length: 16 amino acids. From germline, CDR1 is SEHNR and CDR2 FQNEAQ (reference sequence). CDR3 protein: CASSLGDRGTNEKLFF. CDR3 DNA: TGTGCCAGCAGCTTAGGAGACAGGGGAACTAATGAAAAACTGTTTTTT.

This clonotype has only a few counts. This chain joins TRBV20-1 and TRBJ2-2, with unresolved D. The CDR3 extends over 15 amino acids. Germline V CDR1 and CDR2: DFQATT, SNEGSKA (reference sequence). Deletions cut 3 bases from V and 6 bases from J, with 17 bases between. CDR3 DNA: TGCAGTGCTAGCCCGGCCCGAGGTATCGCCGGGGAGCTGTTTTTT. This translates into CSASPARGIAGELFF.

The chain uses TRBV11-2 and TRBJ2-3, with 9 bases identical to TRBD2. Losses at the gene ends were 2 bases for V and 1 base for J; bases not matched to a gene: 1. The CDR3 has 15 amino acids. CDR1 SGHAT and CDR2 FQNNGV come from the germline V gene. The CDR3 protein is CASSLRTSGTDTQYF. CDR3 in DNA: TGTGCCAGCAGCTTAAGGACTAGCGGCACAGATACGCAGTATTTT. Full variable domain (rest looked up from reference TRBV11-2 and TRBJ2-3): EAGVAQSPRYKIIEKRQSVAFWCNPISGHATLYWYQQILGQGPKLLIQFQNNGVVDDSQLPKDRFSAERLKGVDSTLKIQPAKLEDSAVYLCASSLRTSGTDTQYFGPGTRLTVL.

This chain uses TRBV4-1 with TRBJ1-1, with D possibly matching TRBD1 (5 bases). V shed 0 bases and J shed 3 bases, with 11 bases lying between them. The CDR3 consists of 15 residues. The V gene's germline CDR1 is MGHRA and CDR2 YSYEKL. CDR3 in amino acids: CASSQDLGGDTEAFF. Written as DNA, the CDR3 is TGCGCCAGCAGCCAAGATCTGGGGGGGGACACTGAAGCTTTCTTT.

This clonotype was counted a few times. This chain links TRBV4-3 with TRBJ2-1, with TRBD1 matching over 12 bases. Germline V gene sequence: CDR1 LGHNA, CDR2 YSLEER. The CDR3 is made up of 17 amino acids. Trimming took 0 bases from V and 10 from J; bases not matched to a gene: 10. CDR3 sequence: CASSQDAGDRGLSEQFF. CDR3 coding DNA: TGCGCCAGCAGCCAAGATGCCGGGGACAGGGGGCTAAGCGAGCAGTTCTTC.

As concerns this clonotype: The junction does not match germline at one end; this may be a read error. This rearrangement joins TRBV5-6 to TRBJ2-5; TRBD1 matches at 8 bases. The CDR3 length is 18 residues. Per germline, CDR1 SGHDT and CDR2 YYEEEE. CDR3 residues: CASSLSTPGQGWQENQYF. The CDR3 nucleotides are TGTGCCAGCAGCTTATCCACTCCCGGACAGGGTTGGCAAGAGAACCAGTACTTC.

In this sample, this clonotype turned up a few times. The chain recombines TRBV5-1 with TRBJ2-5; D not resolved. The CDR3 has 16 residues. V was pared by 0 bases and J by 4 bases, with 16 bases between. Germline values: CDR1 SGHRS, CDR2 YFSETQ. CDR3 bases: TGCGCCAGCAGCTTGGTTGGTAGAAGCAGAGTAGAGACCCAGTACTTC. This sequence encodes CASSLVGRSRVETQYF. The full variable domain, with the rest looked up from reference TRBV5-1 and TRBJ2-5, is KAGVTQTPRYLIKTRGQQVTLSCSPISGHRSVSWYQQTPGQGLQFLFEYFSETQRNKGNFPGRFSGRQFSNSRSEMNVSTLELGDSALYLCASSLVGRSRVETQYFGPGTRLLVL.

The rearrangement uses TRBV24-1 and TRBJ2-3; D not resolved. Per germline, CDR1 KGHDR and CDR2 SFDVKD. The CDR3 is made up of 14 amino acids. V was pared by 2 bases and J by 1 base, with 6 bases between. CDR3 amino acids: CATSDSGGTDTQYF. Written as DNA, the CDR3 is TGTGCCACCAGTGATTCCGGCGGCACAGATACGCAGTATTTT.

CDR3 bases: TGTGCCACCAGCAGAGACCCAGAGTACTATGGCTACACCTTC. Protein: CATSRDPEYYGYTF. The V and J genes are TRBV15 and TRBJ1-2; D call uncertain. With 0 bases removed from V and 3 bases from J, the gap between germline ends came to 8 bases. Germline CDR1 is LNHNV and CDR2 is YYDKDF (reference sequence). The CDR3 totals 14 residues.

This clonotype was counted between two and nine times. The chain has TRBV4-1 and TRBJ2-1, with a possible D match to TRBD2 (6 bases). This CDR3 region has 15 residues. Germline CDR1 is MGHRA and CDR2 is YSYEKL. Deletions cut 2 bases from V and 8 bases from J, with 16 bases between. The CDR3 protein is CASSQMGLAFDEQFF. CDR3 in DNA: TGCGCCAGCAGCCAAATGGGCCTAGCGTTTGATGAGCAGTTCTTC.

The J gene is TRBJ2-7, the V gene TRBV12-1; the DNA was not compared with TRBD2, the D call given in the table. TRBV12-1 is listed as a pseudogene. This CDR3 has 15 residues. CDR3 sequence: CASSFPSGGPYEQYF. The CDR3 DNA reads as TGTGCCAGCAGCTTTCCCAGCGGGGGGCCCTACGAGCAGTACTTC.

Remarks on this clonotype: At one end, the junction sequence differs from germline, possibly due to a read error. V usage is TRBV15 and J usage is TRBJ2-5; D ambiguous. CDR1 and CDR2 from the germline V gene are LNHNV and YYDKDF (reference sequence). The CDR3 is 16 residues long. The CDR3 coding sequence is TGTGCCACCAGCAGAGGCGGTAACTGGGTACAAGAGACCCATTACTTC. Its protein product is CATSRGGNWVQETHYF.

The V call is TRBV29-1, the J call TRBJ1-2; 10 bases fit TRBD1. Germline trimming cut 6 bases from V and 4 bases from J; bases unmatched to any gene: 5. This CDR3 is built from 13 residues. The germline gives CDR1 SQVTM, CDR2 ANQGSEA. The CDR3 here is CSVAWTGGYGYTF. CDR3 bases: TGCAGCGTAGCCTGGACAGGGGGCTATGGCTACACCTTC.

CDR3 bases: TGTGCCAGCAGCCCCAGTAGGACGGGCACAGATACGCAGTATTTT. It codes for CASSPSRTGTDTQYF. The chain joins TRBV4-2 to TRBJ2-3; D is unclear. Trimming pared 4 bases from V and 1 base from J, leaving 12 bases between. The germline V gene has CDR1 LGHNA and CDR2 YNFKEQ. This CDR3 contains 15 residues.

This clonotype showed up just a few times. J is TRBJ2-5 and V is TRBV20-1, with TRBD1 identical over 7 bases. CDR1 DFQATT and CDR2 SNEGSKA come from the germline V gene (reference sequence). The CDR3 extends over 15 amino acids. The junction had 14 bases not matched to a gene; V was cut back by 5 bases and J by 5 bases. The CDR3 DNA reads TGCAGTGCTGGGGGTACGCGGACAGGAAGGGAGACCCAGTACTTC. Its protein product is CSAGGTRTGRETQYF.

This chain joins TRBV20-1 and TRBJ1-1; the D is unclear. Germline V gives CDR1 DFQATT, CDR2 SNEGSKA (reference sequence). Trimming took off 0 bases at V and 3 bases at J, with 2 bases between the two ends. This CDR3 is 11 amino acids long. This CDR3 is CSARDDTEAFF. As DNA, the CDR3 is TGCAGTGCTAGAGATGACACTGAAGCTTTCTTT.